These 9 T cell receptor beta chains came from one sample sequenced in a study of cytomegalovirus exposure and HLA in healthy donors. The PCR used 60 Vbeta and 13 Jbeta primers. Clones were sequenced by immunoSEQ multiplex PCR, and TCRdb holds only the in-frame ones, with some missing. Among under 200,000 clones listed, more than 65% were seen once. Material for sequencing was PBMCs. These receptors all come from a woman aged 30 to 39 in good health and CMV-seronegative.

The chain carries TRBV5-6 and TRBJ2-7; 7 bases line up with TRBD1. Germline V lookup: CDR1 SGHDT, CDR2 YYEEEE. After removal of 4 bases from V and 3 bases from J, the junction contained 7 bases not matched to a gene. CDR3 size: 14 residues. CDR3 protein: CASSLRGKYYEQYF. For the CDR3, the DNA is TGTGCCAGCAGCCTCAGGGGGAAGTACTACGAGCAGTACTTC.

This clone was detected once. The chain carries TRBV11-2 and TRBJ2-4, with 8 nucleotides matching TRBD1. V lost 6 bases to trimming and J lost 8 bases; unmatched junction nucleotides: 12. Germline V gives CDR1 SGHAT, CDR2 FQNNGV. The CDR3 covers 15 residues. DNA of the CDR3: TGTGCCAGCAGACTACTCCAGGGGGCGATGGACATTCAGTACTTC. Its translation: CASRLLQGAMDIQYF.

The V gene is TRBV18, the J gene TRBJ2-1; 7 nucleotides agree with TRBD2. The V gene end was trimmed by 6 bases and the J gene end by 7 bases; junction bases not matched to a gene: 15. CDR3 size: 16 residues. CDR1 is KGHSH, CDR2 LQKENI, per germline. In nucleotides, the CDR3 is TGTGCCAGCTCCCCCGAGATGGCGGGAGTTGTAAATGAGCAGTTCTTC. It is translated as CASSPEMAGVVNEQFF.

This clone showed up just a few times. The V call is TRBV7-9, the J call TRBJ1-4; the D is unclear. Germline lookup yields CDR1 SEHNR and CDR2 FQNEAQ (reference sequence). The CDR3 length is 15 residues. Trimming removed 1 base from V and 7 bases from J, with 13 bases in between. CDR3 protein: CASSLVQRGGEKLFF. CDR3 DNA: TGTGCCAGCAGCTTAGTGCAACGCGGAGGTGAAAAACTGTTTTTT.

The chain has TRBV14 and TRBJ1-2; 7 bases are a match to TRBD1. J was trimmed by 7 bases and V by 0 bases; bases with no gene match: 11. Germline V CDR1 and CDR2: SGHDN, FVKESK. The CDR3 sequence is 16 residues long. DNA of the CDR3: TGTGCCAGCAGCCAAGAACAGACAGGGTCTACGTCTGGCTACACCTTC. This codes for CASSQEQTGSTSGYTF.

J is TRBJ2-5 and V is TRBV10-2; 8 nucleotides line up with TRBD2. From germline, CDR1 is WSHSY and CDR2 SAAADI. The ends lost 6 bases at V and 4 bases at J; junction bases unmatched: 13. The CDR3 is 16 residues long. In nucleotides, the CDR3 is TGCGCCAGCAGGCTAGCGGGTTCCGGGATACGAGAGACCCAGTACTTC. It translates to CASRLAGSGIRETQYF.

This sequence joins TRBV5-8 and TRBJ1-1; D unresolved. Germline-derived CDR1 and CDR2 are SGHTS and YDEGEE. The CDR3 consists of 14 residues. V shed 0 bases and J shed 1 base, with 7 bases lying between them. CDR3 in amino acids: CASSLGTGNTEAFF. The CDR3 coding sequence is TGTGCCAGCAGCTTGGGTACGGGGAACACTGAAGCTTTCTTT.

The chain is built from TRBV6-1 and TRBJ2-7, with TRBD2 matching over 7 bases. CDR1 and CDR2 from the germline V gene are MNHNS and SASEGT. The CDR3 consists of 16 residues. The J segment lost 0 bases and the V segment lost 2 bases, leaving 7 bases of the junction unmatched. The CDR3 protein is CASSEYGGLSSYEQYF. CDR3 in DNA: TGTGCCAGCAGTGAATACGGGGGGTTGAGCTCCTACGAGCAGTACTTC.

This rearrangement joins TRBV4-2 to TRBJ2-7, with TRBD2 matching over 7 bases. J was trimmed by 5 bases and V by 1 base; bases with no gene match: 5. The CDR3 covers 14 residues. Germline V CDR1 and CDR2: LGHNA, YNFKEQ. The CDR3 DNA reads as TGTGCCAGCAGCCAAGTCTGGGGAGGGAACGAGCAGTACTTC. Its protein is CASSQVWGGNEQYF.